These 19 T cell receptor beta chains share one sample of origin, sequenced in a study of memory CD4+ T cells and cytomegalovirus serostatus. The sort gate was single viable CD3+CD4+CD8-CD45RO+ cells for memory CD4+ T cells. Profiled with immunoSEQ multiplex PCR; TCRdb holds only in-frame clones, not every one. The data hold tens of thousands of clones, with 76% observed a single time. What was sequenced was memory CD4+ T cells from blood. The receptors come from an adult in good health and CMV-seropositive.

The chain is built from TRBV7-8 and TRBJ2-1; 10 nucleotides agree with TRBD1. The V segment lost 7 bases and the J segment 4 bases; nucleotides outside the gene matches: 7. The CDR3 runs 15 residues. Looked up from germline, CDR1 is SGHVS and CDR2 is FQNEAQ. CDR3 in amino acids: CASTQTGQGYNEQFF. The CDR3 nucleotides are TGTGCCAGCACCCAAACGGGACAGGGGTACAATGAGCAGTTCTTC.

This clone was counted a single time. This chain joins TRBV28 and TRBJ1-2; 9 bases align to TRBD1. The CDR3 runs 15 residues. Germline loops: CDR1 MDHEN, CDR2 SYDVKM. The J segment lost 7 bases and the V segment lost 5 bases, leaving 11 bases of the junction unmatched. The CDR3 nucleotides read TGTGCCAGCAGTCCGACGACAGGGGGTTCGCGTGGCTACACCTTC. Protein sequence: CASSPTTGGSRGYTF.

CDR3 bases: TGCGCCAGCAGCCAAGATCTCGGTATTGGCCTAGCGGGAAGCAATGAGCAGTTCTTC. Its protein product is CASSQDLGIGLAGSNEQFF. The rearrangement joins TRBV4-3 to TRBJ2-1; 9 bases fit TRBD2. Germline CDR1 reads LGHNA; CDR2 reads YSLEER. Trimming cost V 0 bases and J 6 bases; bases outside gene matches: 15. The CDR3 consists of 19 residues.

V gene TRBV25-1 combines with J gene TRBJ1-6; weak D call: TRBD1 (6 bases). In germline, CDR1 is MGHDK, CDR2 SYGVNS. The V end was cut by 2 bases, the J end by 7 bases, with 15 bases between. CDR3 size: 16 residues. The CDR3 DNA reads TGTGCCAGCAGTGAACCCCGGGCGGGGGGCAATTCACCCCTCCACTTT. Its translation: CASSEPRAGGNSPLHF.

The chain has TRBV18 and TRBJ1-3; no reliable D call. The CDR3 extends over 14 amino acids. Germline values: CDR1 KGHSH, CDR2 LQKENI. Trimming took off 3 bases at V and 0 bases at J, with 6 bases between the two ends. This CDR3 is CASSPGNSGNTIYF. As DNA, the CDR3 is TGTGCCAGCTCACCCGGGAACTCTGGAAACACCATATATTTT.

Only a few counts were recorded for this clone. This rearrangement joins TRBV7-2 to TRBJ2-7; a weak D match, TRBD1 (5 bases). Trimming stripped 3 bases from V and 7 bases from J, with 10 bases between. From germline, CDR1 is SGHTA and CDR2 FQGNSA. This CDR3 region has 12 residues. As DNA, the CDR3 is TGTGCCAGCAGCTTTTCCAGGGTTGAGCAGTACTTC. This encodes CASSFSRVEQYF.

The chain joins TRBV28 to TRBJ1-2; no clear D. The CDR3 length is 13 residues. CDR1 and CDR2 from the germline V gene are MDHEN and SYDVKM. V lost 3 bases and J 7 bases, leaving 12 bases between the germline ends. The CDR3 reads CASSFRSGTGYTF. CDR3 DNA: TGTGCCAGCAGTTTTAGATCAGGCACTGGCTACACCTTC.

CDR3 region: CASSEAGDSSYEQYF. CDR3 bases: TGTGCCAGCAGTGAAGCCGGGGACAGCTCCTACGAGCAGTACTTC. The chain recombines TRBV6-1 with TRBJ2-7; 7 nucleotides line up with TRBD1. The CDR3 spans 15 residues. Unmatched junction bases numbered 2, after V lost 0 bases and J lost 0 bases. The V gene's germline CDR1 is MNHNS and CDR2 SASEGT.

This clone showed up just a few times. The chain links TRBV7-2 to TRBJ2-7, with D possibly TRBD1 on 6 matching bases. This CDR3 contains 14 residues. Germline-derived CDR1 and CDR2 are SGHTA and FQGNSA. Deletions cut 2 bases from V and 4 bases from J, with 12 bases between. In DNA, the CDR3 is TGTGCCAGCAGCTTACCGGGACACCGTTACGAGCAGTACTTC. Encoded protein: CASSLPGHRYEQYF.

The chain employs TRBV6-6 and TRBJ1-1; the D is unclear. Trimming took off 6 bases at V and 6 bases at J, with 11 bases between the two ends. This CDR3 has 12 amino acids. CDR1 is MNHNY and CDR2 is SVGAGI in the germline V gene (reference sequence). The CDR3 loop is CASSPTQAEAFF. In nucleotides, the CDR3 is TGTGCCAGCAGCCCAACCCAGGCTGAAGCTTTCTTT.

The chain uses TRBV11-2 and TRBJ1-3; TRBD1 might be the D (6 bases). This CDR3 region has 18 residues. Germline CDR1 reads SGHAT; CDR2 reads FQNNGV. Trimming cost V 0 bases and J 1 base, with 16 bases left between them. The CDR3 protein is CASSLDGGWGRSGNTIYF. The CDR3 DNA is TGTGCCAGCAGCTTAGATGGGGGCTGGGGGCGATCTGGAAACACCATATATTTT.

V is TRBV6-5 and J is TRBJ1-1; tentatively, D is TRBD1 (6 bases). Germline V gene lookup returns CDR1 MNHEY and CDR2 SVGAGI. The CDR3 runs 14 residues. Trimming pared 6 bases from V and 1 base from J, leaving 12 bases between. In DNA form, the CDR3 reads TGTGCCAGCAGACGAGAAGGGGGGAACACTGAAGCTTTCTTT. It codes for CASRREGGNTEAFF.

This chain uses TRBV10-3 with TRBJ2-1, with 9 bases aligning to TRBD2. Germline trimming cut 7 bases from V and 5 bases from J; bases unmatched to any gene: 9. There are 15 residues in the CDR3. The germline gives CDR1 ENHRY, CDR2 SYGVKD. DNA for the CDR3: TGTGCCATCAAGTTGGCGGGGGGGCCCAACAATGAGCAGTTCTTC. It codes for CAIKLAGGPNNEQFF.

This chain uses TRBV10-3 with TRBJ1-1; a possible D gene is TRBD1 (6 bases). Trimming cost V 6 bases and J 6 bases, with 20 bases left between them. Germline V lookup: CDR1 ENHRY, CDR2 SYGVKD. The CDR3 spans 15 residues. CDR3 sequence: CAIRGGGIGASEAFF. The CDR3 DNA reads TGTGCCATCAGGGGAGGGGGTATTGGGGCGTCTGAAGCTTTCTTT.

This clone turned up a few times. The chain uses TRBV7-2 and TRBJ2-3; the D gene is possibly TRBD2 (7 bases). Germline CDR1 SGHTA, CDR2 FQGNSA. This CDR3 is built from 15 residues. Trimming took off 6 bases at V and 7 bases at J, with 20 bases between the two ends. CDR3 protein: CASSRGGQGGNTQYF. CDR3 coding DNA: TGTGCCAGCAGTAGGGGGGGCCAGGGTGGAAATACGCAGTATTTT.

This chain links TRBV7-2 with TRBJ2-7; possible D gene TRBD2, 5 bases. The CDR3 spans 14 residues. Trimming removed 1 base from V and 4 bases from J, with 11 bases in between. CDR1 SGHTA and CDR2 FQGNSA come from the germline V gene. Written as DNA, the CDR3 is TGTGCCAGCAGCTTAGTATCGGGGTCTTACGAGCAGTACTTC. This encodes CASSLVSGSYEQYF.

V is TRBV6-6 and J is TRBJ2-1; D is undetermined. The germline V gene has CDR1 MNHNY and CDR2 SVGAGI (reference sequence). Trimming pared 0 bases from V and 2 bases from J, leaving 8 bases between. This CDR3 has 15 residues. CDR3 sequence (DNA): TGTGCCAGCAGTTACTCCCAGAAAACCTACAATGAGCAGTTCTTC. It encodes CASSYSQKTYNEQFF.

The rearrangement uses TRBV28 and TRBJ2-1; D call uncertain. Per the germline V gene, CDR1 is MDHEN and CDR2 is SYDVKM. The CDR3 is 16 residues long. The V and J ends lost 6 bases and 2 bases respectively, with 17 bases between them. The CDR3 bases are TGTGCCAGCAGACAAGGGTGGCCCGAGCCCTACAATGAGCAGTTCTTC. It is translated as CASRQGWPEPYNEQFF.

This clone has a handful of counts. The CDR3, as DNA: TGCGCCAGCAGTGAGATTACTCTGACAGGTAACACTGAAGCTTTCTTT. Its translation: CASSEITLTGNTEAFF. The gene calls are TRBV10-2 and TRBJ1-1; D possibly corresponds to TRBD1 (6 bases). This CDR3 has 16 residues. Germline CDR1 is WSHSY and CDR2 is SAAADI. Between the trimmed V and J ends, which lost 2 bases and 2 bases, there was a span of 15 bases.